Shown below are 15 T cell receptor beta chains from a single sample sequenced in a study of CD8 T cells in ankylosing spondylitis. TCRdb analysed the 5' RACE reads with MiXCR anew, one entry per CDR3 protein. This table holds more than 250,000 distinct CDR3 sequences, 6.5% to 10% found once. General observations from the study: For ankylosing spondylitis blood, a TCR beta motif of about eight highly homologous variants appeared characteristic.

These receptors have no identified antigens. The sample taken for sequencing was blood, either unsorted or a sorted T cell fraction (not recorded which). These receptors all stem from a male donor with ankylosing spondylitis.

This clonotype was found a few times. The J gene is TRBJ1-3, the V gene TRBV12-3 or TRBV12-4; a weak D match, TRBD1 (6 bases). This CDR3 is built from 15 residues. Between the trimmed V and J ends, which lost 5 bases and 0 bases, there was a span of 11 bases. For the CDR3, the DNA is TGTGCCAGCAGTCTGGACAGCAGCTCTGGAAACACCATATATTTT. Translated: CASSLDSSSGNTIYF.

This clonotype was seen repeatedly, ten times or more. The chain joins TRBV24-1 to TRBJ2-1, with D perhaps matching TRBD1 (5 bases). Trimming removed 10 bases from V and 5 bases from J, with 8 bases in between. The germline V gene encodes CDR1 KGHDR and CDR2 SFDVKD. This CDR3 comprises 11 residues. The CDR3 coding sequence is TGTGCCACGACAGAAAACAATGAGCAGTTCTTC. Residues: CATTENNEQFF.

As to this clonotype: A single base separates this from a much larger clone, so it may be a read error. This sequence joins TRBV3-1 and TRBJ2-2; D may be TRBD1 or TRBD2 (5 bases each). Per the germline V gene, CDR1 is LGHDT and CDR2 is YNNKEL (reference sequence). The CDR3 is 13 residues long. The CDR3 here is CASSQESIGELSF. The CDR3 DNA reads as TGTGCCAGCAGCCAAGAGTCTATAGGGGAGCTGTCTTTT.

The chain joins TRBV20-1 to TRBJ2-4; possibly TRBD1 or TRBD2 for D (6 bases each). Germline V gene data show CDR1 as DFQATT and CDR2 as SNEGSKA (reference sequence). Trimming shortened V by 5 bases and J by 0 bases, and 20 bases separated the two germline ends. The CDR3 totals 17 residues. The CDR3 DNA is TGCAGTGCTTACAGGGAACCGGGCGGGGTAGCCAAAAACATTCAGTACTTC. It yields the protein CSAYREPGGVAKNIQYF.

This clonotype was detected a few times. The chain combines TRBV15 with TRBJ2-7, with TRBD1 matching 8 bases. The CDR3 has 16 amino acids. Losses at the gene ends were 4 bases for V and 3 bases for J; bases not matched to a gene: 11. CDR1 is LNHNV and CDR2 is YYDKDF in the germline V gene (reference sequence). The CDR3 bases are TGTGCCACCAGCACACCGACAGGGGCCGAAATCTACGAGCAGTACTTC. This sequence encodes CATSTPTGAEIYEQYF.

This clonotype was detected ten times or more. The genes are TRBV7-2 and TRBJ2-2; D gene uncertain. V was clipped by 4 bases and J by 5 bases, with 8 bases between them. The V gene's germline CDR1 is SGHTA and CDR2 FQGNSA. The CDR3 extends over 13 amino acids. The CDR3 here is CASSSTWTGELFF. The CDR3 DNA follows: TGTGCCAGCAGCTCGACTTGGACCGGGGAGCTGTTTTTT.

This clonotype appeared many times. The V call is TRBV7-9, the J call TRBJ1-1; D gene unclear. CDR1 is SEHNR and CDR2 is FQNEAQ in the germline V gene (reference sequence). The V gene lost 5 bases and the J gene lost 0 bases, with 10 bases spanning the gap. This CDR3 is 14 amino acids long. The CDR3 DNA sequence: TGTGCCAGCAGCCCCCGGAACTTGAACACTGAAGCTTTCTTT. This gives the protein CASSPRNLNTEAFF.

The DNA of the CDR3 is TGTGCCAGCAGCGTGCGGGACAGGGGAAATGAAAAACTGTTTTTT. It is translated as CASSVRDRGNEKLFF. The rearrangement joins TRBV9 to TRBJ1-4; TRBD1 agrees at 10 bases. After removal of 2 bases from V and 5 bases from J, the junction contained 3 bases not matched to a gene. Germline CDR1 reads SGDLS; CDR2 reads YYNGEE. The CDR3 contains 15 residues.

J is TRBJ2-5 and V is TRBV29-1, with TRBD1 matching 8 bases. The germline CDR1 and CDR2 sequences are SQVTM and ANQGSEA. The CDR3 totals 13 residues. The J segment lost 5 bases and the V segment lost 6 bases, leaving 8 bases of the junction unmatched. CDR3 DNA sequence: TGCAGCGTGGGGACAGGCCGAGGGGAGACCCAGTACTTC. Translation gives CSVGTGRGETQYF. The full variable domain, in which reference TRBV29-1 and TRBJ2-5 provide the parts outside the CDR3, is SAVISQKPSRDICQRGTSLTIQCQVDSQVTMMFWYRQQPGQSLTLIATANQGSEATYESGFVIDKFPISRPNLTFSTLTVSNMSPEDSSIYLCSVGTGRGETQYFGPGTRLLVL.

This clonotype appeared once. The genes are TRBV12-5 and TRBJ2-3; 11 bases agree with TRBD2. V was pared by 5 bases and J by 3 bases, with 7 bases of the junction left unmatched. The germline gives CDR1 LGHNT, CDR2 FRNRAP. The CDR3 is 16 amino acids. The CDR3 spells CASGPTSGRLTDTQYF. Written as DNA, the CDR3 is TGTGCTAGTGGTCCTACTAGCGGGAGACTAACAGATACGCAGTATTTT.

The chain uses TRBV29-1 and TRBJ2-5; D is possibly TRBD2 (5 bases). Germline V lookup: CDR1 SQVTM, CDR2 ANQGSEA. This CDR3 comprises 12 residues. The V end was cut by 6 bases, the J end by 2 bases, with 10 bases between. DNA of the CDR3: TGCAGCGTAGCCCGGGGTCAAGAGACCCAGTACTTC. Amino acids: CSVARGQETQYF.

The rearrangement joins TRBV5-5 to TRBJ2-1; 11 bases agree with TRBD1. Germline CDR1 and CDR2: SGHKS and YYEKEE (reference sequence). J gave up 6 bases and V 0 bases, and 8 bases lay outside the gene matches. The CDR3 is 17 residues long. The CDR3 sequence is CASSLVPGTGGSNEQFF. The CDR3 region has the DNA TGTGCCAGCAGCTTGGTACCCGGGACAGGGGGATCCAATGAGCAGTTCTTC.

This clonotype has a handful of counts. This chain's CDR3 is CASSPHRQGITKNIQYF. The CDR3 DNA is TGTGCCAGTAGTCCCCACCGACAGGGGATCACCAAAAACATTCAGTACTTC. This sequence joins TRBV19 and TRBJ2-4; 8 bases fit TRBD1. CDR3 length: 17 amino acids. The V gene end was trimmed by 5 bases and the J gene end by 2 bases; junction bases not matched to a gene: 11. CDR1 is LNHDA, CDR2 SQIVND, per germline (reference sequence). The full variable domain, its missing parts supplied by reference TRBV19 and TRBJ2-4, is DGGITQSPKYLFRKEGQNVTLSCEQNLNHDAMYWYRQDPGQGLRLIYYSQIVNDFQKGDIAEGYSVSREKKESFPLTVTSAQKNPTAFYLCASSPHRQGITKNIQYFGAGTRLSVL.

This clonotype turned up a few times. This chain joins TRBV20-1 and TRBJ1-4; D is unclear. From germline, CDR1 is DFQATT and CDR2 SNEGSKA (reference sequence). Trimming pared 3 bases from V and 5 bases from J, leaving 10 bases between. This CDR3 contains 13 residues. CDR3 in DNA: TGCAGTGCTAGGACACAGTCAAATGAAAAACTGTTTTTT. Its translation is CSARTQSNEKLFF.

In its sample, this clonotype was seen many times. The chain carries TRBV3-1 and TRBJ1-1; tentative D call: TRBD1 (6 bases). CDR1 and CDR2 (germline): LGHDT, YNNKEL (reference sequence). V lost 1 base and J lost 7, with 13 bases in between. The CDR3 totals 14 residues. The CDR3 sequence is CASSQGGGAIEAFF. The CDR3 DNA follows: TGTGCCAGCAGCCAAGGCGGGGGGGCTATTGAAGCTTTCTTT.